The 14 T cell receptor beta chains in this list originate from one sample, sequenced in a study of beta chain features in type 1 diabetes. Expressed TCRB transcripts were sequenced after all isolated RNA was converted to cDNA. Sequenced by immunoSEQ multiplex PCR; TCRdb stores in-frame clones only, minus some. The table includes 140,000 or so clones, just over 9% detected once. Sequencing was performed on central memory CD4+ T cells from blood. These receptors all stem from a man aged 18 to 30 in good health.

CDR3: CASSLQDRNNSPLHF. In nucleotides, the CDR3 is TGCGCCAGCAGCTTGCAAGACAGGAATAATTCACCCCTCCACTTT. The V call is TRBV5-1, the J call TRBJ1-6; tentative D call: TRBD1 (6 bases). V was clipped by 1 base and J by 5 bases, with 10 bases between them. This CDR3 has 15 residues. Germline V CDR1 and CDR2: SGHRS, YFSETQ.

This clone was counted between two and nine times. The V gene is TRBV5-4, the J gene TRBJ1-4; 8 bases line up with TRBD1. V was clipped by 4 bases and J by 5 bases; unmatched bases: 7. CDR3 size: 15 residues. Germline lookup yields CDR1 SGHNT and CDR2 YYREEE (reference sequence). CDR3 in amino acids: CASSVNRGLNEKLFF. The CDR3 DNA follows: TGTGCCAGCAGCGTTAACAGGGGGTTGAATGAAAAACTGTTTTTT.

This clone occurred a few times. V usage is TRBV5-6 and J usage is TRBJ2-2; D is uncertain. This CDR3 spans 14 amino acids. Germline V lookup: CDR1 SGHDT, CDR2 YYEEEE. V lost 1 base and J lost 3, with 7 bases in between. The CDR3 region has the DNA TGTGCCAGCAGCTTGCCCTCCTACACCGGGGAGCTGTTTTTT. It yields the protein CASSLPSYTGELFF.

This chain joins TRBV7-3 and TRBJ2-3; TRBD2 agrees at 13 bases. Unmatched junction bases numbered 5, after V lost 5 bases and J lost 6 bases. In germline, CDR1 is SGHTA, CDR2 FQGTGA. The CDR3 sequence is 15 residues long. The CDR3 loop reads CASSPTSGGRDTQYF. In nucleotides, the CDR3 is TGTGCCAGCAGCCCGACTAGCGGGGGGAGGGATACGCAGTATTTT.

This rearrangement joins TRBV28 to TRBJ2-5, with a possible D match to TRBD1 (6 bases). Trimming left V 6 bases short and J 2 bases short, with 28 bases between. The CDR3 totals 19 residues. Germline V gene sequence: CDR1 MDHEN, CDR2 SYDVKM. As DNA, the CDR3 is TGTGCCAGCAGCCTTGGACAGTTAGGTATCCCCATTGCTCAAGAGACCCAGTACTTC. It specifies CASSLGQLGIPIAQETQYF.

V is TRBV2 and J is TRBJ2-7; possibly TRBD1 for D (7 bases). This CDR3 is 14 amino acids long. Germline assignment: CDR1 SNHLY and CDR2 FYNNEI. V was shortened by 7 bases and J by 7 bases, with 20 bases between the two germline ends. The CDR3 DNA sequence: TGTGCCAGCACCCACGGAGGGGGCGTAGGGGAGCAGTACTTC. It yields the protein CASTHGGGVGEQYF.

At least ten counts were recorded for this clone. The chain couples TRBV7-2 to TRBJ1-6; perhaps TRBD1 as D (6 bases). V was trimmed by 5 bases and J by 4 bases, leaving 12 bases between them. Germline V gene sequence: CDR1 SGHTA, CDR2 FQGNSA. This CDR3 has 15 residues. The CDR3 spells CASSRQAGYNSPLHF. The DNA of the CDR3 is TGTGCCAGCAGCCGACAGGCAGGTTATAATTCACCCCTCCACTTT.

In DNA form, the CDR3 reads TGCGCCAGCTACAGGAGTAAAGAGACCCAGTACTTC. This gives the protein CASYRSKETQYF. The rearrangement links TRBV5-1 to TRBJ2-5, with a weak D call TRBD1 (5 bases). CDR1 is SGHRS, CDR2 YFSETQ, per germline. CDR3 length: 12 residues. V was clipped by 7 bases and J by 3 bases, with 10 bases between them.

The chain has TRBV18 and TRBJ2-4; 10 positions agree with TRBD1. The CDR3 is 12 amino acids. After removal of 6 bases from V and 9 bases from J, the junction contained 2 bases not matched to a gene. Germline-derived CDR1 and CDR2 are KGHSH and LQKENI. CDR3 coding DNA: TGTGCCAGCTCGCGGGACAGGGGCATTCAGTACTTC. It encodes CASSRDRGIQYF.

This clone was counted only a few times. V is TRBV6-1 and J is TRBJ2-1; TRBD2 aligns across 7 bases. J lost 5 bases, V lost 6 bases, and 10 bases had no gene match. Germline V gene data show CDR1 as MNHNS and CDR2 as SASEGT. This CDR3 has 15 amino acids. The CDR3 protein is CASRGSKSGDNEQFF. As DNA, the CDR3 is TGTGCCAGCAGGGGGTCGAAGAGCGGGGACAATGAGCAGTTCTTC.

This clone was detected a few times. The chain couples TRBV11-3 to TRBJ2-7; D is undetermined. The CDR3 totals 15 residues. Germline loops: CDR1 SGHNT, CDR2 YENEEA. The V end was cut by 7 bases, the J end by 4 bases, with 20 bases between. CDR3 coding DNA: TGTGCCAGCATCCCTCCCGCAGGTGTGCATTACGAGCAGTACTTC. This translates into CASIPPAGVHYEQYF.

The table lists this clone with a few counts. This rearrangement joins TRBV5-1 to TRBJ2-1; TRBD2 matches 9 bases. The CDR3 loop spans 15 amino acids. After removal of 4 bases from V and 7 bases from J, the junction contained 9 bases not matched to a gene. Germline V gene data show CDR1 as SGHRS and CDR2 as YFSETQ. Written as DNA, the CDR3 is TGCGCCAGCAGCCCGCCTAGCGGGGTATTGAATGAGCAGTTCTTC. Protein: CASSPPSGVLNEQFF.

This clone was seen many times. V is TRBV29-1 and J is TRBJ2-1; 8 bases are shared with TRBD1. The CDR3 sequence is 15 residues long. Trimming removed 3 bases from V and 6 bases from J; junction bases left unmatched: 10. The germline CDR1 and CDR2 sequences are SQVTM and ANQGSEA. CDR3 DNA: TGCAGCGTTGACGCCGGACGGACAGGGAGCAATGAGCAGTTCTTC. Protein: CSVDAGRTGSNEQFF.

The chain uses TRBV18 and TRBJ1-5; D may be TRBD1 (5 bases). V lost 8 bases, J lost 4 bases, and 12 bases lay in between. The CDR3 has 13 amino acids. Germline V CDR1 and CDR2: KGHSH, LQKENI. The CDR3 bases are TGTGCCAGCGCACAGGAGGCGAATCAGCCCCAGCATTTT. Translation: CASAQEANQPQHF.